One sample yielded the 4 T cell receptor beta chains listed below, sequenced in a study of OX40 agonist ivuxolimab in advanced cancers. Profiled with immunoSEQ multiplex PCR; TCRdb holds only in-frame clones, not every one. Here the sample spans 55,000 to 60,000 clones, roughly 80% being singletons. The sample consisted of CD4+ or CD8+ T cells sorted from blood, taken in a trial of the OX40 agonist ivuxolimab. These receptors were taken from an adult with an advanced solid tumor such as melanoma, head and neck, liver or kidney cancer.

This clone was recorded only once. The genes are TRBV18 and TRBJ1-2; D is perhaps TRBD1 (6 bases). Germline CDR1 is KGHSH and CDR2 is LQKENI. This CDR3 is 15 amino acids long. V gave up 1 base and J gave up 6 bases, with 15 bases separating them. In DNA form, the CDR3 reads TGTGCCAGCTCACCACGGATTCGGGGGGCGGATGGCTACACCTTC. Translating it yields CASSPRIRGADGYTF.

The chain links TRBV25-1 to TRBJ2-2; 7 bases match TRBD2. CDR1 is MGHDK, CDR2 SYGVNS, per germline. J lost 5 bases, V lost 7 bases, and 7 bases had no gene match. This CDR3 contains 14 residues. The CDR3 protein is CASTVGTNTGELFF. The CDR3 bases are TGTGCCAGCACAGTAGGGACTAATACCGGGGAGCTGTTTTTT.

V is TRBV29-1 and J is TRBJ2-5, with 8 bases that match TRBD2. The J segment lost 5 bases and the V segment lost 7 bases, leaving 3 bases of the junction unmatched. The germline V gene encodes CDR1 SQVTM and CDR2 ANQGSEA. There are 11 residues in the CDR3. The CDR3 DNA follows: TGCAGCGCGGGAGGGGGGGAGACCCAGTACTTC. Translated, it gives CSAGGGETQYF.

The gene calls are TRBV4-2 and TRBJ1-2; 7 positions match TRBD1. The germline V gene encodes CDR1 LGHNA and CDR2 YNFKEQ. The CDR3 is 15 amino acids. Losses at the gene ends were 6 bases for V and 0 bases for J; bases not matched to a gene: 7. The CDR3 loop is CASSIDRAANYGYTF. CDR3 nucleotides: TGTGCCAGCAGTATCGACAGGGCAGCTAACTATGGCTACACCTTC.